The clone carrying this T cell receptor (beta chain) was counted at least ten times. The antigen is not known. Breast cancer patients provided tissue from their axillary draining lymph nodes. The source of the sample is a study of breast tumors, draining lymph nodes, adjacent tissues. Whole-study results and caveats: Compared with lymph nodes, tumors were less diverse; compared with nontumor tissue, more.

Via MiXCR, TCRdb re-called the multiplex PCR reads, giving one row per CDR3 protein. The sample holds about 230,000 distinct CDR3 sequences, less than 40% seen once. The trim removed 4 bases at V and 0 bases at J, leaving 5 bases unmatched. The CDR3 has 17 residues. Germline CDR1 LNHDA, CDR2 SQIVND (reference sequence). The specimen was axillary lymph node tissue. The gene calls are TRBV19 and TRBJ2-6; 8 bases align to TRBD1. The sequence derives from a female donor with breast cancer. Some clones in this sample may be carry-over from other donors' samples. DNA for the CDR3: TGTGCCAGTAGTAGGACAGGGAGACCCTCTGGGGCCAACGTCCTGACTTTC. It yields the protein CASSRTGRPSGANVLTF. Full variable domain (outside the CDR3, taken from reference TRBV19 and TRBJ2-6): DGGITQSPKYLFRKEGQNVTLSCEQNLNHDAMYWYRQDPGQGLRLIYYSQIVNDFQKGDIAEGYSVSREKKESFPLTVTSAQKNPTAFYLCASSRTGRPSGANVLTFGAGSRLTVL.